This TCR beta chain was found in a study of long-term antiretroviral therapy in people with HIV. It was version v3.0 of the immunoSEQ assay that was run at survey level. Profiling relied on immunoSEQ multiplex PCR, and the TCRdb table lists in-frame clones only, not all of them. Among tens of thousands of clones listed, around 84% were seen once. This CDR3 comprises 14 residues. Germline V CDR1 and CDR2: LNHDA, SQIVND (reference sequence). V shed 4 bases and J 4 bases; nucleotides not matched to a gene: 5. This specimen was unsorted PBMCs, taken roughly 5.7 years after starting antiretroviral therapy. V usage is TRBV19 and J usage is TRBJ1-2, with 8 positions matching TRBD1. The TCR was taken from a man aged 30 to 45 with HIV. CDR3 DNA: TGTGCCAGTAGTAATCCGGGACAGGCCTATGGCTACACCTTC. It encodes CASSNPGQAYGYTF. Full variable domain (remainder filled in from reference TRBV19 and TRBJ1-2): DGGITQSPKYLFRKEGQNVTLSCEQNLNHDAMYWYRQDPGQGLRLIYYSQIVNDFQKGDIAEGYSVSREKKESFPLTVTSAQKNPTAFYLCASSNPGQAYGYTFGSGTRLTVV.